This TCR beta chain was sequenced during a study of control samples from healthy donors and cancer patients. Some clones are missing from TCRdb's copy, which holds only in-frame ones; the method was immunoSEQ multiplex PCR. The sample comprises 65,000 to 95,000 clones, 75% to 90% of which are singletons, and 7.2% rests with the top ten. V lost 1 base and J lost 8, with 7 bases in between. CDR3 length: 12 amino acids. The J gene is TRBJ2-3, the V gene TRBV12-3 or TRBV12-4, with a tentative D call TRBD1 (5 bases). The receptor's source is a man between 45 and 60 years old in good health. Sequenced: blood. Here the CDR3 DNA reads TGTGCCAGCAGTTTAGTTCAGGGTACGCAGTATTTT. Translated: CASSLVQGTQYF.